The sequence of this T cell receptor beta chain was determined in a study of T-cell memory formation after mild COVID-19. TCRdb re-analysed the 5' RACE reads in MiXCR, keeping a single row per CDR3 protein. The data show about 360,000 distinct CDR3 sequences, 13% to 15% seen once. The V end lost 2 bases, the J end lost 0 bases, and 11 bases lay between the germline ends. This CDR3 spans 16 amino acids. Per germline, CDR1 SGDLS and CDR2 YYNGEE. This clonotype was seen a few times. The chain combines TRBV9 with TRBJ2-2, with D perhaps matching TRBD2 (6 bases). Sequenced input: PBMCs or a T cell subset sorted from them (not recorded which). This clonotype was obtained from a man aged 18 to 29 who had mild COVID-19 (a few samples of this study predate the infection). Cell type and time point are not known. CDR3 sequence: CASSVRGRTNTGELFF. The DNA of the CDR3 is TGTGCCAGCAGCGTGCGGGGACGAACGAACACCGGGGAGCTGTTTTTT.